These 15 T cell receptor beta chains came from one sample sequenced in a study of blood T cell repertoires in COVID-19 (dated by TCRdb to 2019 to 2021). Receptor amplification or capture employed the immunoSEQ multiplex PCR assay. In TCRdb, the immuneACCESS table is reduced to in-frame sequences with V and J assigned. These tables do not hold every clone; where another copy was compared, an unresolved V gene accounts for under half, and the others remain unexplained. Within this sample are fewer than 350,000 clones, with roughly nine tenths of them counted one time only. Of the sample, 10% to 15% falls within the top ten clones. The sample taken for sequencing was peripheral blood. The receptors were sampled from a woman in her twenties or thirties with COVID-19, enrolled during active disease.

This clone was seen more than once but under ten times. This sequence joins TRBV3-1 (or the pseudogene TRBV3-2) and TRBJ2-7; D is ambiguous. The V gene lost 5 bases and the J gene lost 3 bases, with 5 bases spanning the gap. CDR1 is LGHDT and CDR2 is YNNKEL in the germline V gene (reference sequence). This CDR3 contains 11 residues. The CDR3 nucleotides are TGTGCCAGCAGCTCCCGCTACGAGCAGTACTTC. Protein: CASSSRYEQYF.

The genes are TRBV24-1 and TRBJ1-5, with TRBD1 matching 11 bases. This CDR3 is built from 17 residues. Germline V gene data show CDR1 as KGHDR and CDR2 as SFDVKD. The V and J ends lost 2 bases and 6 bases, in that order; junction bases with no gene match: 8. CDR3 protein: CATSDWDRGFLSQPQHF. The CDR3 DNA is TGTGCCACCAGTGATTGGGACAGGGGGTTTCTAAGTCAGCCCCAGCATTTT.

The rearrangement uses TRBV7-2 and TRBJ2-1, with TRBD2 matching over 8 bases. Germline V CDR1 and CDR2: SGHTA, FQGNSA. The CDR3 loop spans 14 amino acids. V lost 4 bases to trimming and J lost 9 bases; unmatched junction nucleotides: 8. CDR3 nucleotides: TGTGCCAGCAGCTGGAGCGGGACTAGGCTTGAGCAGTTCTTC. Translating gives CASSWSGTRLEQFF.

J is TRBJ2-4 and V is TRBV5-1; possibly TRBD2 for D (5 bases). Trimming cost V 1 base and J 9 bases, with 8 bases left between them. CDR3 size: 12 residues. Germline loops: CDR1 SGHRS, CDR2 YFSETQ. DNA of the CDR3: TGCGCCAGCAGCTTGACAGAGGGCATTCAGTACTTC. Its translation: CASSLTEGIQYF.

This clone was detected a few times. Written as DNA, the CDR3 is TGTGCCAGTTGGGACGCAGGGGTGGAGGGCTACACCTTC. It specifies CASWDAGVEGYTF. The chain is built from TRBV19 and TRBJ1-2; a weak D match, TRBD1 (6 bases). The CDR3 is 13 amino acids. V gave up 8 bases and J gave up 8 bases, with 18 bases separating them. The germline gives CDR1 LNHDA, CDR2 SQIVND (reference sequence).

The CDR3 loop reads CAKTSGGTGELFF. CDR3 DNA sequence: TGTGCCAAGACTAGCGGGGGCACCGGGGAGCTGTTTTTT. The rearrangement uses TRBV7-9 and TRBJ2-2; 12 bases are shared with TRBD2. The V segment lost 10 bases and the J segment 4 bases; nucleotides outside the gene matches: 1. Germline V lookup: CDR1 SEHNR, CDR2 FQNEAQ (reference sequence). The CDR3 length is 13 residues. Together with reference TRBV7-9 and TRBJ2-2, the CDR3 gives the full variable domain: DTGVSQNPRHKITKRGQNVTFRCDPISEHNRLYWYRQTLGQGPEFLTYFQNEAQLEKSRLLSDRFSAERPKGSFSTLEIQRTEQGDSAMYLCAKTSGGTGELFFGEGSRLTVL.

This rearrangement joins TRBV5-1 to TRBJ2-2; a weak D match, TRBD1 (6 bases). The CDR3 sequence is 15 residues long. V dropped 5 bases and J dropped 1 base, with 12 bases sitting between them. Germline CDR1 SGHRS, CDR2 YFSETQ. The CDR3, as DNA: TGCGCCAGCAGATATTCGGGACAGAACACCGGGGAGCTGTTTTTT. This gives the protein CASRYSGQNTGELFF.

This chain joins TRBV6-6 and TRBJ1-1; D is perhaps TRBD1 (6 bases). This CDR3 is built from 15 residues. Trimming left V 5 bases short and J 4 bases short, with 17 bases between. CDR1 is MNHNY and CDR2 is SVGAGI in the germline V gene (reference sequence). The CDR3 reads CASSPRTEKPTEAFF. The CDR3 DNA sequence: TGTGCCAGCAGTCCCCGGACAGAAAAGCCCACTGAAGCTTTCTTT.

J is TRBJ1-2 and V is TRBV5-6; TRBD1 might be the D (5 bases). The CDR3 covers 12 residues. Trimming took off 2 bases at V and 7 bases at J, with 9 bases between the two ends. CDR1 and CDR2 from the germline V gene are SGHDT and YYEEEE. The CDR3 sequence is CASSFAGPGYTF. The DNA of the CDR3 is TGTGCCAGCAGCTTTGCGGGGCCTGGCTACACCTTC.

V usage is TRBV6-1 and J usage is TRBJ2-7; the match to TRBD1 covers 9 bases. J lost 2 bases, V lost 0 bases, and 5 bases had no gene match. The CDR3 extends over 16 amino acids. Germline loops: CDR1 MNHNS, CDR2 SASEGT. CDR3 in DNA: TGTGCCAGCAGTGAAGCGGCCGGGACAGGGCCCTACGAGCAGTACTTC. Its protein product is CASSEAAGTGPYEQYF.

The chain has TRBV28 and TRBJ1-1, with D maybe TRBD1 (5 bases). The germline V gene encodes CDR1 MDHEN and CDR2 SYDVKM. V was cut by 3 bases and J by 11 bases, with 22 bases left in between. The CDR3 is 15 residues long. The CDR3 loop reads CASSLVYRGKVGAFF. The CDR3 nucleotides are TGTGCCAGCAGTTTGGTTTATCGGGGGAAGGTGGGGGCTTTCTTT.

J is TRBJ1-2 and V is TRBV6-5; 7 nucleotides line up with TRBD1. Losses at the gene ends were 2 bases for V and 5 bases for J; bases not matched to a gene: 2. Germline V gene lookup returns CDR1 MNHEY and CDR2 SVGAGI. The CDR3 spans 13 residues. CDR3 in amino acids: CASSYGTVYGYTF. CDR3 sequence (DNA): TGTGCCAGCAGTTACGGGACAGTATATGGCTACACCTTC.

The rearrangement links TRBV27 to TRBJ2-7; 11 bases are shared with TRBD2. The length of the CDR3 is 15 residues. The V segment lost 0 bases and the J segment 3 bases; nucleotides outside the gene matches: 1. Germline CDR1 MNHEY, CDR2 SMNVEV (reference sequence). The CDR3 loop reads CASSLSTSGVYEQYF. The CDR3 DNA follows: TGTGCCAGCAGTTTATCGACTAGCGGGGTCTACGAGCAGTACTTC.

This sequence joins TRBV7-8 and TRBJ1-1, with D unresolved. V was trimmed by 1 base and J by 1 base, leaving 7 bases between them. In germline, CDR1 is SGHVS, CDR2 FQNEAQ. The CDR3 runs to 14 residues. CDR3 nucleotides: TGTGCCAGCAGCTTAGGTCTGGCGAACACTGAAGCTTTCTTT. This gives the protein CASSLGLANTEAFF.

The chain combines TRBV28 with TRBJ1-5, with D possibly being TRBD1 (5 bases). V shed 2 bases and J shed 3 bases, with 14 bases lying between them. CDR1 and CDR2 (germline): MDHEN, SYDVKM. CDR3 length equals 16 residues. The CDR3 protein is CASSLASRALNQPQHF. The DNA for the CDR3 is TGTGCCAGCAGTTTAGCGTCCAGGGCCCTCAATCAGCCCCAGCATTTT.